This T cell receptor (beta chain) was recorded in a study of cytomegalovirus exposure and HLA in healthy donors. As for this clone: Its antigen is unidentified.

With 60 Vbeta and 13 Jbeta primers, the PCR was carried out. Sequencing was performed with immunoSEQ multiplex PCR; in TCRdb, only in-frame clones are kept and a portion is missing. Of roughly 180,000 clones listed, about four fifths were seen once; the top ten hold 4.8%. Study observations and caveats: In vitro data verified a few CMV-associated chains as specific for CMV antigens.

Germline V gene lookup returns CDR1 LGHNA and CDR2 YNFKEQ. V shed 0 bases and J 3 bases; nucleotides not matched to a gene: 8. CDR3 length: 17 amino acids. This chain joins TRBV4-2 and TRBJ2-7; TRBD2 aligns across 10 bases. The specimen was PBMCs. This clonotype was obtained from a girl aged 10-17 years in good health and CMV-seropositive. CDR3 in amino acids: CASSQDLALAGNYEQYF. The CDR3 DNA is TGTGCCAGCAGCCAAGATCTTGCACTAGCGGGGAACTACGAGCAGTACTTC.